Listed here are 31 T cell receptor beta chains from one sample, sequenced in a study of shared clonotypes between healthy human individuals. Clones were sequenced by immunoSEQ multiplex PCR, and TCRdb holds only the in-frame ones, with some missing. The sample holds around 940,000 clones, over 60% seen once. The sequenced sample consisted of memory CD4+ T cells sorted from blood. The subset denotes: CD45RA-negative fraction. All receptors derive from a man between 18 and 29 years old in good health.

A remark on this clone: The same CDR3 is also encoded by other DNA sequences in this sample. The CDR3: CASSLGTSGANVLTF. The CDR3 DNA sequence: TGTGCCAGCAGCTTGGGGACCTCTGGGGCCAACGTCCTGACTTTC. The rearrangement uses TRBV11-2 and TRBJ2-6; D assignment may be TRBD1 or TRBD2 (5 bases each). V was shortened by 3 bases and J by 0 bases, with 6 bases between the two germline ends. Germline V gene lookup returns CDR1 SGHAT and CDR2 FQNNGV. The CDR3 spans 15 residues.

The CDR3 DNA is TGCGCCAGCAGCTTGTCTCCGGGAGGTGTAGATACGCAGTATTTT. Translation gives CASSLSPGGVDTQYF. This chain joins TRBV5-1 and TRBJ2-3, with 7 bases identical to TRBD2. The CDR3 has 15 residues. Per the germline V gene, CDR1 is SGHRS and CDR2 is YFSETQ. J lost 5 bases, V lost 1 base, and 7 bases had no gene match.

This clone was detected only once. CDR3 nucleotides: TGTGCCAGCAGTTTAGGGACTTACATCAATGAGCAGTTCTTC. It is translated as CASSLGTYINEQFF. The gene calls are TRBV27 and TRBJ2-1, with D possibly TRBD2 on 6 matching bases. Germline V gene lookup returns CDR1 MNHEY and CDR2 SMNVEV (reference sequence). The CDR3 loop spans 14 amino acids. Trimming took off 2 bases at V and 6 bases at J, with 11 bases between the two ends.

The V call is TRBV7-8, the J call TRBJ1-6, with D uncertain. Germline V gives CDR1 SGHVS, CDR2 FQNEAQ. The V end lost 5 bases, the J end lost 9 bases, and 20 bases lay between the germline ends. The CDR3 has 16 residues. The CDR3, as DNA: TGTGCCAGCAGCGAATCCCCGGGTCCAGTAGTTTCACCCCTCCACTTT. This encodes CASSESPGPVVSPLHF.

The chain uses TRBV2 and TRBJ2-1; D is perhaps TRBD2 (5 bases). The V gene lost 8 bases and the J gene lost 7 bases, with 18 bases spanning the gap. CDR1 is SNHLY, CDR2 FYNNEI, per germline. CDR3 length equals 14 residues. CDR3 sequence: CASHGSYSPNEQFF. For the CDR3, the DNA is TGTGCCAGCCATGGGAGTTATTCCCCAAATGAGCAGTTCTTC.

This clone has just a few counts. V is TRBV7-9 and J is TRBJ1-2; D remains unclear. There are 13 residues in the CDR3. Germline V lookup: CDR1 SEHNR, CDR2 FQNEAQ (reference sequence). V was clipped by 7 bases and J by 4 bases, with 13 bases between them. DNA for the CDR3: TGTGCCAGCACCCAGCTGGCCGGCTATGGCTACACCTTC. Amino acids: CASTQLAGYGYTF. The full variable domain, in which reference TRBV7-9 and TRBJ1-2 provide the parts outside the CDR3, is DTGVSQNPRHKITKRGQNVTFRCDPISEHNRLYWYRQTLGQGPEFLTYFQNEAQLEKSRLLSDRFSAERPKGSFSTLEIQRTEQGDSAMYLCASTQLAGYGYTFGSGTRLTVV.

This clone was counted a single time. V gene TRBV4-1 combines with J gene TRBJ2-1, with D tentatively TRBD1 (6 bases). The CDR3 spans 16 residues. Trimming shortened V by 3 bases and J by 5 bases, and 17 bases separated the two germline ends. Germline V lookup: CDR1 MGHRA, CDR2 YSYEKL. The CDR3 DNA follows: TGCGCCAGCAGCCACCCGGGACACCCCAAAAACAATGAGCAGTTCTTC. It codes for CASSHPGHPKNNEQFF.

The J gene is TRBJ2-5, the V gene TRBV7-3; unclear D gene. V was pared by 0 bases and J by 5 bases, with 13 bases between. The germline gives CDR1 SGHTA, CDR2 FQGTGA. CDR3 size: 15 residues. The CDR3 DNA follows: TGTGCCAGCAGCTTAACGCGCACGCAGCCGGAGACCCAGTACTTC. Its translation is CASSLTRTQPETQYF.

J is TRBJ1-1 and V is TRBV30; D remains ambiguous. The V gene lost 4 bases and the J gene lost 0 bases, with 12 bases spanning the gap. CDR3 length equals 14 residues. Germline V CDR1 and CDR2: GTSNPN, SVGIG (reference sequence). CDR3: CAWTTVRLNTEAFF. As DNA, the CDR3 is TGTGCCTGGACTACTGTCAGGTTGAACACTGAAGCTTTCTTT.

The chain couples TRBV5-4 to TRBJ1-1; unclear D gene. This CDR3 contains 11 residues. Germline V gene lookup returns CDR1 SGHNT and CDR2 YYREEE (reference sequence). Between the trimmed V and J ends, which lost 0 bases and 3 bases, there was a span of 0 bases. The CDR3 sequence is CASSLDTEAFF. Written as DNA, the CDR3 is TGTGCCAGCAGCTTGGACACTGAAGCTTTCTTT.

The V and J genes are TRBV7-2 and TRBJ2-5; weak D call: TRBD1 (5 bases). The CDR3 has 13 residues. Trimming removed 1 base at V and 6 bases at J, with 9 bases between. Germline values: CDR1 SGHTA, CDR2 FQGNSA. The CDR3 nucleotides read TGTGCCAGCAGCTTAGAGGGGTTCAAGACCCAGTACTTC. It is translated as CASSLEGFKTQYF.

The CDR3 protein is CASKDRGGLAGRAQYF. CDR3 DNA sequence: TGTGCCAGCAAGGATCGGGGCGGACTAGCGGGAAGGGCCCAGTACTTC. The chain couples TRBV2 to TRBJ2-5; 12 nucleotides align to TRBD2. Germline V CDR1 and CDR2: SNHLY, FYNNEI. The CDR3 sequence is 16 residues long. The trim removed 7 bases at V and 9 bases at J, leaving 15 bases unmatched.

The chain couples TRBV5-4 to TRBJ1-3, with unresolved D. Between the trimmed V and J ends, which lost 3 bases and 2 bases, there was a span of 15 bases. The CDR3 has 16 amino acids. Germline-derived CDR1 and CDR2 are SGHNT and YYREEE (reference sequence). CDR3 amino acids: CASSSPGSIPGNTIYF. DNA for the CDR3: TGTGCCAGCAGCTCCCCGGGGTCAATCCCTGGAAACACCATATATTTT.

Regarding this clone: This specimen includes other DNA sequences encoding the same CDR3. This chain links TRBV5-1 with TRBJ2-7; D unclear. CDR1 and CDR2 from the germline V gene are SGHRS and YFSETQ. The CDR3 covers 13 residues. Deletions cut 0 bases from V and 3 bases from J, with 7 bases between. Here the CDR3 DNA reads TGCGCCAGCAGCTTGGACGGCCTCTACGAGCAGTACTTC. Translating it yields CASSLDGLYEQYF.

The chain employs TRBV28 and TRBJ2-1; D is possibly TRBD2 (6 bases). The length of the CDR3 is 15 residues. V lost 6 bases and J 0 bases, leaving 12 bases between the germline ends. The germline V gene has CDR1 MDHEN and CDR2 SYDVKM. The CDR3 protein is CASSSGGISYNEQFF. The CDR3, as DNA: TGTGCCAGCAGCTCCGGAGGGATCTCCTACAATGAGCAGTTCTTC. Full variable domain (outside the CDR3, taken from reference TRBV28 and TRBJ2-1): DVKVTQSSRYLVKRTGEKVFLECVQDMDHENMFWYRQDPGLGLRLIYFSYDVKMKEKGDIPEGYSVSREKKERFSLILESASTNQTSMYLCASSSGGISYNEQFFGPGTRLTVL.

The table lists this clone with a few counts. The same CDR3 is also encoded by other DNA sequences in this sample. This sequence joins TRBV7-2 and TRBJ2-1, with 8 bases aligning to TRBD1. Germline-derived CDR1 and CDR2 are SGHTA and FQGNSA. This CDR3 region has 15 residues. Losses at the gene ends were 0 bases for V and 4 bases for J; bases not matched to a gene: 2. CDR3 amino acids: CASSLAQGAYNEQFF. As DNA, the CDR3 is TGTGCCAGCAGCTTAGCGCAGGGGGCATACAATGAGCAGTTCTTC.

CDR3 region: CASSPGLAGGWGTDTQYF. CDR3 DNA sequence: TGCGCCAGCAGCCCGGGACTAGCGGGAGGTTGGGGCACAGATACGCAGTATTTT. The chain combines TRBV5-1 with TRBJ2-3; 15 nucleotides agree with TRBD2. Germline lookup yields CDR1 SGHRS and CDR2 YFSETQ. V was pared by 4 bases and J by 1 base, with 7 bases of the junction left unmatched. The length of the CDR3 is 18 residues.

The chain carries TRBV2 and TRBJ2-2; 11 nucleotides agree with TRBD2. The CDR3 has 15 residues. Per the germline V gene, CDR1 is SNHLY and CDR2 is FYNNEI. Unmatched junction bases numbered 6, after V lost 4 bases and J lost 8 bases. The CDR3 bases are TGTGCCAGCAGTGGTAGCGGGAGGGCCGCAGGGGAGCTGTTTTTT. The encoded protein is CASSGSGRAAGELFF.

The genes are TRBV12-2 and TRBJ2-4; the D call of TRBD1 is as the table states it, not checked on the DNA. TRBV12-2 is a pseudogene locus. The CDR3 length is 16 residues. The CDR3 coding sequence is TGTGCAAGTCGCTTAGTCCGGGACAGGGCCAAAAACATTCAGTACTTC. The encoded protein is CASRLVRDRAKNIQYF.

The chain carries TRBV18 and TRBJ2-5; 7 bases agree with TRBD1. After removal of 1 base from V and 4 bases from J, the junction contained 3 bases not matched to a gene. Looked up from germline, CDR1 is KGHSH and CDR2 is LQKENI. The CDR3 totals 14 residues. CDR3 in DNA: TGTGCCAGCTCACCACAACAGGGGAGAGAGACCCAGTACTTC. Amino acid sequence: CASSPQQGRETQYF.

This clone was counted a few times. The chain couples TRBV4-1 to TRBJ1-5, with TRBD1 matching over 8 bases. Germline V gene data show CDR1 as MGHRA and CDR2 as YSYEKL. V lost 4 bases and J lost 3; bases outside the gene matches: 5. The CDR3 has 15 amino acids. CDR3 sequence: CASSPGQGANQPQHF. The CDR3 nucleotides are TGCGCCAGCAGCCCCGGACAGGGAGCCAATCAGCCCCAGCATTTT.

This clone turned up a few times. The V and J genes are TRBV2 and TRBJ1-2, with TRBD1 matching 11 bases. V gave up 1 base and J gave up 8 bases; unmatched junction bases: 6. The CDR3 is made up of 15 amino acids. The germline gives CDR1 SNHLY, CDR2 FYNNEI. In DNA form, the CDR3 reads TGTGCCAGCAGTGAAGGGACAGGGGGCGCGAAGGGCTACACCTTC. This translates into CASSEGTGGAKGYTF.

The sample holds a few counts of this clone. The rearrangement uses TRBV7-2 and TRBJ1-1; D remains ambiguous. V dropped 3 bases and J dropped 0 bases, with 5 bases sitting between them. The CDR3 totals 13 residues. Germline assignment: CDR1 SGHTA and CDR2 FQGNSA. CDR3 loop: CASSFALNTEAFF. CDR3 DNA: TGTGCCAGCAGCTTTGCCTTGAACACTGAAGCTTTCTTT.

The chain recombines TRBV18 with TRBJ1-2, with 8 bases lining up with TRBD1. The germline CDR1 and CDR2 sequences are KGHSH and LQKENI. J gave up 6 bases and V 3 bases, and 6 bases lay outside the gene matches. The CDR3 runs 14 residues. This CDR3 is CASSPITGGDGYTF. CDR3 bases: TGTGCCAGCTCACCGATTACAGGGGGGGATGGCTACACCTTC.

J is TRBJ2-4 and V is TRBV18; TRBD2 might be the D (6 bases). CDR3 length: 14 residues. Germline CDR1 is KGHSH and CDR2 is LQKENI. Between the trimmed V and J ends, which lost 3 bases and 9 bases, there was a span of 15 bases. The DNA for the CDR3 is TGTGCCAGCTCACCTGAGGGATTCGGGGGCATTCAGTACTTC. Translation: CASSPEGFGGIQYF.

The chain has TRBV7-9 and TRBJ1-3, with 8 bases fitting TRBD1. Trimming removed 0 bases from V and 0 bases from J; junction bases left unmatched: 7. This CDR3 contains 18 residues. Per the germline V gene, CDR1 is SEHNR and CDR2 is FQNEAQ (reference sequence). The CDR3 protein is CASSLALRGQVSGNTIYF. The CDR3 nucleotides read TGTGCCAGCAGCTTAGCGCTACGGGGACAGGTCTCTGGAAACACCATATATTTT.

The CDR3 here is CASSELGTTEAFF. CDR3 sequence (DNA): TGTGCCAGCAGTGAACTCGGGACTACCGAAGCTTTCTTT. The chain is built from TRBV6-1 and TRBJ1-1; tentative D call: TRBD1 (5 bases). The V end lost 2 bases, the J end lost 8 bases, and 12 bases lay between the germline ends. The CDR3 runs to 13 residues. CDR1 is MNHNS and CDR2 is SASEGT in the germline V gene.

The genes are TRBV4-1 and TRBJ1-5; weak D call: TRBD1 (5 bases). The CDR3 has 16 amino acids. V was clipped by 0 bases and J by 4 bases, with 13 bases between them. From germline, CDR1 is MGHRA and CDR2 YSYEKL. The CDR3 reads CASSQDIIRGNQPQHF. The DNA of the CDR3 is TGCGCCAGCAGCCAAGATATTATTCGGGGGAATCAGCCCCAGCATTTT.

The chain joins TRBV5-1 to TRBJ2-1; 9 bases fit TRBD2. Germline trimming cut 0 bases from V and 8 bases from J; bases unmatched to any gene: 9. Per the germline V gene, CDR1 is SGHRS and CDR2 is YFSETQ. The CDR3 has 16 residues. The CDR3 nucleotides are TGCGCCAGCAGCTTGGCCTCCGCGGGGGGGCGTGATGAGCAGTTCTTC. Protein: CASSLASAGGRDEQFF. Full variable domain (outside the CDR3, taken from reference TRBV5-1 and TRBJ2-1): KAGVTQTPRYLIKTRGQQVTLSCSPISGHRSVSWYQQTPGQGLQFLFEYFSETQRNKGNFPGRFSGRQFSNSRSEMNVSTLELGDSALYLCASSLASAGGRDEQFFGPGTRLTVL.

This clone turned up a few times. Other DNA variants within this sample encode the same CDR3. This rearrangement joins TRBV5-1 to TRBJ2-2; D gene ambiguous. V was pared by 5 bases and J by 1 base, with 3 bases between. CDR1 and CDR2 (germline): SGHRS, YFSETQ. This CDR3 spans 12 amino acids. CDR3 nucleotides: TGCGCCAGCAGAGGGAACACCGGGGAGCTGTTTTTT. Translated, it gives CASRGNTGELFF.

The V call is TRBV10-3, the J call TRBJ2-4; D is uncertain. The CDR3 sequence is 14 residues long. V lost 2 bases and J lost 3, with 8 bases in between. Germline V gene lookup returns CDR1 ENHRY and CDR2 SYGVKD. The CDR3 loop is CAISEPGDKNIQYF. CDR3 in DNA: TGTGCCATCAGTGAGCCAGGTGACAAAAACATTCAGTACTTC.